Each of the 11 T cell receptor beta chains below was sequenced from the same sample in a study of OX40 agonist ivuxolimab in advanced cancers. Clones were sequenced by immunoSEQ multiplex PCR, and TCRdb holds only the in-frame ones, with some missing. The repertoire has over 15,000 clones, approximately 78% of them found once; the top ten carry roughly 43%. The source material was CD4+ or CD8+ T cells sorted from blood, sampled in a trial of the OX40 agonist ivuxolimab. Receptors were obtained from an adult with an advanced solid tumor such as melanoma, head and neck, liver or kidney cancer.

The chain couples TRBV5-6 to TRBJ1-2; weak D call: TRBD1 (5 bases). Per germline, CDR1 SGHDT and CDR2 YYEEEE. V shed 4 bases and J shed 3 bases, with 7 bases lying between them. The length of the CDR3 is 12 residues. Here the CDR3 DNA reads TGTGCCAGCAGCGGGGACTACTATGGCTACACCTTC. Translation: CASSGDYYGYTF.

The rearrangement joins TRBV4-3 to TRBJ2-7; weak D call: TRBD2 (5 bases). Trimming removed 0 bases from V and 1 base from J, with 13 bases in between. The germline CDR1 and CDR2 sequences are LGHNA and YSLEER. This CDR3 contains 16 residues. CDR3 DNA sequence: TGCGCCAGCAGCCAAGATCGGGATAGCGCATCCTACGAGCAGTACTTC. Translated, it gives CASSQDRDSASYEQYF.

This clone was counted only a few times. Within the sample, other DNA sequences also encode this same CDR3. The V call is TRBV5-2, the J call TRBJ1-3. TRBV5-2 is an annotated pseudogene. The CDR3 runs 17 residues. The CDR3 protein is CASSQYGGESSGNTIYF. In nucleotides, the CDR3 is TGCGCCAGCAGCCAATACGGTGGTGAGAGCTCTGGAAACACCATATATTTT.

V and J are TRBV7-9 and TRBJ1-1; 10 bases agree with TRBD1. Unmatched junction bases numbered 7, after V lost 5 bases and J lost 1 base. The CDR3 runs to 16 residues. Looked up from germline, CDR1 is SEHNR and CDR2 is FQNEAQ (reference sequence). CDR3 sequence reads: CASSTMTGGWNTEAFF. In nucleotides, the CDR3 is TGTGCCAGCAGCACCATGACAGGGGGCTGGAACACTGAAGCTTTCTTT.

This clone came up a few times. The gene calls are TRBV5-8 and TRBJ2-3; tentatively, D is TRBD2 (6 bases). The CDR3 has 16 residues. Trimming shortened V by 1 base and J by 0 bases, and 12 bases separated the two germline ends. CDR1 SGHTS and CDR2 YDEGEE come from the germline V gene. In DNA form, the CDR3 reads TGTGCCAGCAGCTTGCTAGGGGCGGGGAGCACAGATACGCAGTATTTT. It specifies CASSLLGAGSTDTQYF. The full variable domain, rest sourced from reference TRBV5-8 and TRBJ2-3, is EAGVTQSPTHLIKTRGQQATLRCSPISGHTSVYWYQQALGLGLQFLLWYDEGEERNRGNFPPRFSGRQFPNYSSELNVNALELEDSALYLCASSLLGAGSTDTQYFGPGTRLTVL.

J is TRBJ1-3 and V is TRBV11-3; 7 bases are a match to TRBD1. The length of the CDR3 is 15 residues. V shed 5 bases, J shed 0 bases, and the junction held 4 bases outside the gene matches. CDR1 is SGHNT and CDR2 is YENEEA in the germline V gene. The CDR3 coding sequence is TGTGCCAGCAGCACTGGACAGGTCTCTGGAAACACCATATATTTT. This gives the protein CASSTGQVSGNTIYF.

This clone has more than one count but fewer than ten. The genes are TRBV4-1 and TRBJ2-1, with 7 bases fitting TRBD2. The ends lost 6 bases at V and 0 bases at J; junction bases unmatched: 8. Germline V lookup: CDR1 MGHRA, CDR2 YSYEKL. The CDR3 is 16 residues long. The DNA of the CDR3 is TGCGCCAGCAGAGCTAGCGGACCTAACTCCTACAATGAGCAGTTCTTC. Amino acid sequence: CASRASGPNSYNEQFF.

This clone was recorded once. The rearrangement uses TRBV7-2 and TRBJ1-4; the D gene is possibly TRBD1 (5 bases). Germline CDR1 and CDR2: SGHTA and FQGNSA. The length of the CDR3 is 15 residues. V gave up 0 bases and J gave up 5 bases, with 10 bases separating them. The CDR3 spells CASSLALRDNEKLFF. CDR3 in DNA: TGTGCCAGCAGCTTAGCGCTCAGGGACAATGAAAAACTGTTTTTT.

This clone was detected ten times or more. V is TRBV6-4 and J is TRBJ1-1; D is unclear. The germline V gene has CDR1 MRHNA and CDR2 SNTAGT. V lost 9 bases to trimming and J lost 0 bases, with 8 bases between them. CDR3 length: 12 amino acids. The CDR3 loop is CARAALNTEAFF. DNA of the CDR3: TGTGCCAGGGCGGCTCTGAACACTGAAGCTTTCTTT.

The J gene is TRBJ2-5, the V gene TRBV7-9, with a possible D match to TRBD1 (6 bases). V gave up 1 base and J gave up 7 bases, with 13 bases separating them. The CDR3 is made up of 14 amino acids. Germline V CDR1 and CDR2: SEHNR, FQNEAQ (reference sequence). CDR3 residues: CASSLVAGALTQYF. As DNA, the CDR3 is TGTGCCAGCAGCTTAGTAGCAGGGGCCCTGACCCAGTACTTC.

This clone was seen a single time. The V and J genes are TRBV14 and TRBJ1-4; TRBD1 is a possible D gene (5 bases). V gave up 3 bases and J gave up 2 bases, with 10 bases separating them. The CDR3 has 15 residues. Germline V gene sequence: CDR1 SGHDN, CDR2 FVKESK. The CDR3 bases are TGTGCCAGCAGCCACCGGGACTTCACTAATGAAAAACTGTTTTTT. It yields the protein CASSHRDFTNEKLFF. The full variable domain, completed using reference TRBV14 and TRBJ1-4, is EAGVTQFPSHSVIEKGQTVTLRCDPISGHDNLYWYRRVMGKEIKFLLHFVKESKQDESGMPNNRFLAERTGGTYSTLKVQPAELEDSGVYFCASSHRDFTNEKLFFGSGTQLSVL.